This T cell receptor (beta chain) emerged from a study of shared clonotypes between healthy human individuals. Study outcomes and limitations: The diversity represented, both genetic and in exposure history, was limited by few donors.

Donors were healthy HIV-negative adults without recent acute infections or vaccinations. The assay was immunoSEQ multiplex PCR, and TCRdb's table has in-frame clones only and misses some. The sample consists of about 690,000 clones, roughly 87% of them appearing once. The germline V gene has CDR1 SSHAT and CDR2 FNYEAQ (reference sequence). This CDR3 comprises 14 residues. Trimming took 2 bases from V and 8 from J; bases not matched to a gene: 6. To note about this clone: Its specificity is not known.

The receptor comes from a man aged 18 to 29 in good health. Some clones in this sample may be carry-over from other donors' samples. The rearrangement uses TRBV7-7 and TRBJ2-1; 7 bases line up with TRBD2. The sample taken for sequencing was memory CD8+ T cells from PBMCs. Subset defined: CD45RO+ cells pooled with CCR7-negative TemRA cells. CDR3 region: CASSLSPSGHEQFF. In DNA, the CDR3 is TGTGCCAGCAGCTTAAGTCCTAGCGGACATGAGCAGTTCTTC.